What follows are 24 T cell receptor beta chains derived from one specimen sequenced in a study of post-analysis software for immune sequencing data. Overall study findings and caveats: Roughly five TRBV segments occurring more often in patients than controls included TRBV5-6, TRBV5-1 and TRBV20-1.

Each TCR beta cDNA library carried unique molecular identifiers. TCRdb reanalysed the PCR reads using MiXCR and keeps one entry per CDR3 protein. The sample has under 900,000 distinct CDR3 sequences; roughly half are singletons. These receptors have no known antigen. What was sequenced was blood. These receptors all come from a girl aged 10-17 years with multiple sclerosis.

Only a few counts were recorded for this clonotype. Written as DNA, the CDR3 is TGTGCCAGCAGCTTAGGTCCTAGCTCATCCGAGCAGTACTTC. It is translated as CASSLGPSSSEQYF. The chain carries TRBV7-6 and TRBJ2-7, with D possibly being TRBD2 (5 bases). The germline V gene has CDR1 SGHVS and CDR2 FNYEAQ. The CDR3 loop spans 14 amino acids. The germline V and J ends were trimmed by 1 base and 6 bases, with 13 bases remaining between them. Drawing the rest from reference TRBV7-6 and TRBJ2-7, the complete variable domain is GAGVSQSPRYKVTKRGQDVALRCDPISGHVSLYWYRQALGQGPEFLTYFNYEAQQDKSGLPNDRFSAERPEGSISTLTIQRTEQRDSAMYRCASSLGPSSSEQYFGPGTRLTVT.

V usage is TRBV6-1 and J usage is TRBJ2-1; D may be TRBD1 (6 bases). CDR3 length: 15 amino acids. Germline-derived CDR1 and CDR2 are MNHNS and SASEGT. Trimming removed 4 bases at V and 6 bases at J, with 16 bases between. The CDR3 protein is CASSAPGQGTNEQFF. Written as DNA, the CDR3 is TGTGCCAGCAGTGCCCCGGGACAAGGGACCAATGAGCAGTTCTTC.

The chain joins TRBV7-9 to TRBJ2-3; TRBD2 is a possible D gene (7 bases). CDR1 SEHNR and CDR2 FQNEAQ come from the germline V gene (reference sequence). The CDR3 consists of 12 residues. Trimming stripped 7 bases from V and 12 bases from J, with 17 bases between. The CDR3 loop reads CASNRGGERQYF. CDR3 nucleotide sequence: TGTGCCAGCAACAGAGGGGGGGAGAGACAGTATTTT.

V is TRBV2 and J is TRBJ1-2; D is undetermined. Germline V gives CDR1 SNHLY, CDR2 FYNNEI. The CDR3 contains 14 residues. V was pared by 5 bases and J by 6 bases, with 16 bases between. The CDR3 nucleotides are TGTGCCAGCAGTCCCACTCGTACGTCGGATGGCTACACCTTC. It specifies CASSPTRTSDGYTF. Based on the CDR3 plus reference TRBV2 and TRBJ1-2, the full variable domain is EPEVTQTPSHQVTQMGQEVILRCVPISNHLYFYWYRQILGQKVEFLVSFYNNEISEKSEIFDDQFSVERPDGSNFTLKIRSTKLEDSAMYFCASSPTRTSDGYTFGSGTRLTVV.

The chain carries TRBV29-1 and TRBJ2-1; 9 positions agree with TRBD2. The length of the CDR3 is 14 residues. The V gene's germline CDR1 is SQVTM and CDR2 ANQGSEA. V shed 5 bases, J shed 10 bases, and the junction held 12 bases outside the gene matches. The chain's CDR3 is CSVKQGGTSIEQFF. The CDR3 DNA follows: TGCAGCGTTAAACAGGGAGGGACTAGCATCGAGCAGTTCTTC.

The V gene is TRBV12-3 or TRBV12-4, the J gene TRBJ1-1; D is unresolved. The germline V and J ends were trimmed by 6 bases and 3 bases, with 8 bases remaining between them. This CDR3 has 12 amino acids. CDR3 residues: CASRPPYTEAFF. The CDR3 bases are TGTGCCAGCAGACCCCCATACACTGAAGCTTTCTTT.

V usage is TRBV29-1 and J usage is TRBJ2-5; D perhaps matches TRBD1 (6 bases). The CDR3 sequence is 13 residues long. Germline lookup yields CDR1 SQVTM and CDR2 ANQGSEA. Trimming removed 2 bases from V and 4 bases from J, with 11 bases in between. The CDR3 bases are TGCAGCGTTGAATGGCAGGGGCGAGAGACCCAGTACTTC. Its translation is CSVEWQGRETQYF.

This rearrangement joins TRBV5-1 to TRBJ2-5, with 8 bases fitting TRBD1. Germline V gives CDR1 SGHRS, CDR2 YFSETQ. This CDR3 has 15 amino acids. Trimming took 4 bases from V and 1 from J; bases not matched to a gene: 6. This chain's CDR3 is CASSVTGVVQETQYF. The CDR3 DNA reads as TGCGCCAGCAGCGTGACAGGGGTCGTCCAAGAGACCCAGTACTTC. Drawing the rest from reference TRBV5-1 and TRBJ2-5, the complete variable domain is KAGVTQTPRYLIKTRGQQVTLSCSPISGHRSVSWYQQTPGQGLQFLFEYFSETQRNKGNFPGRFSGRQFSNSRSEMNVSTLELGDSALYLCASSVTGVVQETQYFGPGTRLLVL.

The chain has TRBV27 and TRBJ2-7; 8 nucleotides line up with TRBD1. The CDR3 covers 13 residues. V was clipped by 5 bases and J by 6 bases; unmatched bases: 6. CDR1 and CDR2 (germline): MNHEY, SMNVEV (reference sequence). CDR3 sequence reads: CASSTQGACEQYF. The CDR3 bases are TGTGCCAGCAGTACTCAGGGGGCCTGCGAGCAGTACTTC.

The rearrangement links TRBV5-1 to TRBJ2-7, with 9 nucleotides matching TRBD2. Germline V gene data show CDR1 as SGHRS and CDR2 as YFSETQ. The CDR3 extends over 16 amino acids. Losses at the gene ends were 0 bases for V and 1 base for J; bases not matched to a gene: 5. The CDR3 loop reads CASSLDPSGRSYEQYF. CDR3 nucleotides: TGCGCCAGCAGCTTGGACCCAAGCGGGAGGTCCTACGAGCAGTACTTC. Supplemented by reference TRBV5-1 and TRBJ2-7, the full variable domain reads KAGVTQTPRYLIKTRGQQVTLSCSPISGHRSVSWYQQTPGQGLQFLFEYFSETQRNKGNFPGRFSGRQFSNSRSEMNVSTLELGDSALYLCASSLDPSGRSYEQYFGPGTRLTVT.

The chain couples TRBV2 to TRBJ1-1; 8 bases fit TRBD1. Trimming cost V 7 bases and J 1 base; bases outside gene matches: 5. The germline V gene encodes CDR1 SNHLY and CDR2 FYNNEI. This CDR3 has 14 residues. CDR3 protein: CASKVGTGNTEAFF. The CDR3 nucleotides read TGTGCCAGCAAAGTCGGGACAGGGAACACTGAAGCTTTCTTT. The full variable domain, completed using reference TRBV2 and TRBJ1-1, is EPEVTQTPSHQVTQMGQEVILRCVPISNHLYFYWYRQILGQKVEFLVSFYNNEISEKSEIFDDQFSVERPDGSNFTLKIRSTKLEDSAMYFCASKVGTGNTEAFFGQGTRLTVV.

This clonotype was seen just once. A read error is possible here, since a much larger clone lies one base away. This chain links TRBV29-1 with TRBJ2-7, with TRBD2 as a possible D gene (6 bases). This CDR3 region has 13 residues. From germline, CDR1 is SQVTM and CDR2 ANQGSEA. The germline V and J ends were trimmed by 2 bases and 6 bases, with 14 bases remaining between them. The CDR3 DNA reads as TGCAGCGTTGAAATAGGGGCGGGGTGCGAGCAGTACTTC. It yields the protein CSVEIGAGCEQYF.

V is TRBV10-3 and J is TRBJ2-7; D possibly corresponds to TRBD2 (6 bases). The CDR3 covers 17 residues. V shed 6 bases and J shed 6 bases, with 27 bases lying between them. Germline CDR1 ENHRY, CDR2 SYGVKD. The CDR3: CAIRDSMLGGRSGEQYF. DNA for the CDR3: TGTGCCATCAGGGACTCTATGCTGGGAGGTCGATCCGGCGAGCAGTACTTC.

This clonotype turned up a few times. The CDR3 here is CSGTGTNYGYTF. CDR3 nucleotides: TGCAGCGGGACAGGGACCAACTATGGCTACACCTTC. The chain employs TRBV29-1 and TRBJ1-2; 8 bases are shared with TRBD1. This CDR3 has 12 amino acids. CDR1 SQVTM and CDR2 ANQGSEA come from the germline V gene. The V segment lost 7 bases and the J segment 2 bases; nucleotides outside the gene matches: 3.

This chain connects TRBV20-1 to TRBJ1-2; 9 bases line up with TRBD1. J was trimmed by 4 bases and V by 5 bases; bases with no gene match: 14. This CDR3 is 16 amino acids long. CDR1 is DFQATT and CDR2 is SNEGSKA in the germline V gene (reference sequence). CDR3 nucleotide sequence: TGCAGTGCTCCCACAGGGGGCCTGGGGACCCGCTATGGCTACACCTTC. It encodes CSAPTGGLGTRYGYTF.

V and J are TRBV7-9 and TRBJ2-1; a possible D gene is TRBD1 (6 bases). The V end was cut by 7 bases, the J end by 2 bases, with 15 bases between. Germline assignment: CDR1 SEHNR and CDR2 FQNEAQ (reference sequence). The CDR3 has 15 amino acids. This CDR3 is CASIAPRGPYNEQFF. The CDR3 coding sequence is TGTGCCAGCATCGCTCCCAGGGGACCCTACAATGAGCAGTTCTTC.

A word on this clonotype: Relative to the germline gene, one junction end is altered; a read error may explain this. The chain employs TRBV5-1 and TRBJ1-4; D is perhaps TRBD1 (5 bases). The CDR3 is 15 residues long. Germline CDR1 reads SGHRS; CDR2 reads YFSETQ. CDR3 sequence (DNA): TGCGCCTGCAGCTTGGGGCCGGGGCAAGGTGAAAAACTGTTTTTT. The encoded protein is CACSLGPGQGEKLFF. Supplemented by reference TRBV5-1 and TRBJ1-4, the full variable domain reads KAGVTQTPRYLIKTRGQQVTLSCSPISGHRSVSWYQQTPGQGLQFLFEYFSETQRNKGNFPGRFSGRQFSNSRSEMNVSTLELGDSALYLCACSLGPGQGEKLFFGSGTQLSVL.

CDR3 sequence reads: CASTGDSQAGGYTF. The CDR3 coding sequence is TGTGCCAGCACTGGGGACAGCCAGGCGGGGGGCTACACCTTC. The chain couples TRBV6-6 to TRBJ1-2; 7 bases map to TRBD1. This CDR3 region has 14 residues. Germline V gene lookup returns CDR1 MNHNY and CDR2 SVGAGI (reference sequence). V lost 7 bases, J lost 8 bases, and 13 bases stayed unmatched.

This sequence joins TRBV5-6 and TRBJ2-3; tentative D call: TRBD2 (6 bases). V was clipped by 4 bases and J by 0 bases, with 15 bases between them. This CDR3 is built from 16 residues. The germline gives CDR1 SGHDT, CDR2 YYEEEE. Here the CDR3 reads CASSTGSGTSTDTQYF. As DNA, the CDR3 is TGTGCCAGCAGCACCGGTAGCGGAACTAGCACAGATACGCAGTATTTT.

V gene TRBV7-2 combines with J gene TRBJ1-1; a weak D match, TRBD1 (5 bases). Germline-derived CDR1 and CDR2 are SGHTA and FQGNSA. The germline V and J ends were trimmed by 3 bases and 8 bases, with 10 bases remaining between them. The CDR3 extends over 12 amino acids. In DNA, the CDR3 is TGTGCCAGCAGCTTGAGGGGAGGGGAAGCTTTCTTT. This codes for CASSLRGGEAFF. Combining the CDR3 with reference TRBV7-2 and TRBJ1-1 gives the whole variable domain GAGVSQSPSNKVTEKGKDVELRCDPISGHTALYWYRQSLGQGLEFLIYFQGNSAPDKSGLPSDRFSAERTGGSVSTLTIQRTQQEDSAVYLCASSLRGGEAFFGQGTRLTVV.

J is TRBJ1-5 and V is TRBV11-2; tentative D call: TRBD1 (6 bases). CDR1 SGHAT and CDR2 FQNNGV come from the germline V gene. V shed 1 base and J shed 10 bases, with 11 bases lying between them. This CDR3 is built from 13 residues. The CDR3 DNA reads as TGTGCCAGCAGCTTAGCTGCAGGGGTACCCCAGCATTTT. Protein sequence: CASSLAAGVPQHF.

The gene calls are TRBV7-8 and TRBJ2-1; TRBD2 matches 8 bases. Germline-derived CDR1 and CDR2 are SGHVS and FQNEAQ. This CDR3 has 15 residues. The ends lost 1 base at V and 3 bases at J; junction bases unmatched: 2. Here the CDR3 DNA reads TGTGCCAGCAGCTTAGTAGCGGGGCTCTACAATGAGCAGTTCTTC. Protein: CASSLVAGLYNEQFF. Filled out from reference TRBV7-8 and TRBJ2-1, the complete variable domain reads GAGVSQSPRYKVAKRGQDVALRCDPISGHVSLFWYQQALGQGPEFLTYFQNEAQLDKSGLPSDRFFAERPEGSVSTLKIQRTQQEDSAVYLCASSLVAGLYNEQFFGPGTRLTVL.

V gene TRBV7-6 combines with J gene TRBJ2-3, with 9 bases that match TRBD2. The length of the CDR3 is 16 residues. The V gene's germline CDR1 is SGHVS and CDR2 FNYEAQ. V was pared by 1 base and J by 4 bases, with 6 bases of the junction left unmatched. This CDR3 is CASSLEAGGPSDTQYF. In DNA, the CDR3 is TGTGCCAGCAGCTTAGAGGCGGGGGGGCCCTCAGATACGCAGTATTTT. The whole variable domain, filled in from reference TRBV7-6 and TRBJ2-3, reads GAGVSQSPRYKVTKRGQDVALRCDPISGHVSLYWYRQALGQGPEFLTYFNYEAQQDKSGLPNDRFSAERPEGSISTLTIQRTEQRDSAMYRCASSLEAGGPSDTQYFGPGTRLTVL.

In its sample, this clonotype was seen a few times. A read error may produce the germline difference seen at one junction end. The chain employs TRBV20-1 and TRBJ2-7; 9 positions agree with TRBD2. The CDR3 extends over 14 amino acids. Germline V gene data show CDR1 as DFQATT and CDR2 as SNEGSKA (reference sequence). This chain's CDR3 is CSVRTSGRNYEQYF. As DNA, the CDR3 is TGCAGTGTTAGAACTAGCGGGCGGAACTACGAGCAGTACTTC.